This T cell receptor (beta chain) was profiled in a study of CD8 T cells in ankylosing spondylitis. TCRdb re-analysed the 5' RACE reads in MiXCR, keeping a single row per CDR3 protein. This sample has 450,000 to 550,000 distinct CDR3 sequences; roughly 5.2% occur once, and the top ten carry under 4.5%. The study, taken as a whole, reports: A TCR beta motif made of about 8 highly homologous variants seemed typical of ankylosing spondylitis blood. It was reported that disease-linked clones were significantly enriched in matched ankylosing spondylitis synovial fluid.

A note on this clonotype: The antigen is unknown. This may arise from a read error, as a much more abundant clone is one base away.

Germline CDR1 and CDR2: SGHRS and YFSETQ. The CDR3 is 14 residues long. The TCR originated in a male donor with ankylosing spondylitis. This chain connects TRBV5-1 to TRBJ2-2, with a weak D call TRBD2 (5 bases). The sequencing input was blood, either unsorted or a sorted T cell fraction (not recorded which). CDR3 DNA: TGCGCCAGTAACAACCGAAGGAACACCGGGGAGCTGTATTTT. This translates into CASNNRRNTGELYF.